The 19 T cell receptor beta chains listed next were all sequenced from one sample in a study of T cell repertoires in cytomegalovirus infection. TCRdb processed the reads anew with MiXCR; each CDR3 protein has one entry. Here the sample spans about 770,000 distinct CDR3 sequences, almost 30% being singletons. These TCRs are of unknown antigen specificity. This material consisted of cultured CD8+ T cells from PBMCs, taken from culture after CMV antigen stimulation. These receptors were taken from a human donor in good health (CMV status not recorded). Some clones in this sample may be carry-over from other donors' samples.

This clonotype was detected ten times or more. The rearrangement joins TRBV12-3 or TRBV12-4 to TRBJ2-2; D unresolved. V lost 5 bases, J lost 6 bases, and 7 bases lay in between. This CDR3 contains 12 residues. CDR3 sequence (DNA): TGTGCCAGCAGTCCATCCCCCGGGGAGCTGTTTTTT. This translates into CASSPSPGELFF.

The rearrangement joins TRBV7-6 to TRBJ1-2; 7 bases map to TRBD1. Germline CDR1 is SGHVS and CDR2 is FNYEAQ. The CDR3 length is 13 residues. The ends lost 6 bases at V and 4 bases at J; junction bases unmatched: 5. The chain's CDR3 is CASRDRDGYGYTF. CDR3 nucleotides: TGTGCCAGCAGAGACAGGGACGGCTATGGCTACACCTTC.

The J gene is TRBJ2-2, the V gene TRBV6-6; D uncertain. There are 12 residues in the CDR3. In germline, CDR1 is MNHNY, CDR2 SVGAGI (reference sequence). Trimming pared 10 bases from V and 5 bases from J, leaving 11 bases between. DNA for the CDR3: TGTGCCACCCTCGGGTCGACCGGGGAGCTGTTTTTT. As protein: CATLGSTGELFF.

This clonotype was seen at least ten times. The CDR3 loop is CASSIHGTSEQFF. CDR3 DNA: TGTGCCAGTAGTATACACGGGACGAGTGAGCAGTTCTTC. This chain connects TRBV19 to TRBJ2-1; D could derive from TRBD1 or TRBD2 (5 bases each). V lost 2 bases, J lost 9 bases, and 11 bases lay in between. The CDR3 sequence is 13 residues long. Germline CDR1 is LNHDA and CDR2 is SQIVND (reference sequence).

This chain links TRBV7-9 with TRBJ2-2; 11 nucleotides agree with TRBD2. V gave up 5 bases and J gave up 1 base; unmatched junction bases: 3. Germline-derived CDR1 and CDR2 are SEHNR and FQNEAQ (reference sequence). This CDR3 has 16 residues. The CDR3 DNA sequence: TGTGCCAGCAGCCCGACTAGCGGGGAGAACACCGGGGAGCTGTTTTTT. As protein: CASSPTSGENTGELFF. The entire variable domain, with the rest obtained from reference TRBV7-9 and TRBJ2-2, is as follows: DTGVSQNPRHKITKRGQNVTFRCDPISEHNRLYWYRQTLGQGPEFLTYFQNEAQLEKSRLLSDRFSAERPKGSFSTLEIQRTEQGDSAMYLCASSPTSGENTGELFFGEGSRLTVL.

This clonotype was seen ten or more times. The chain combines TRBV6-1 with TRBJ1-1, with D possibly being TRBD1 (5 bases). This CDR3 has 12 residues. V gave up 4 bases and J gave up 9 bases, with 12 bases separating them. Germline values: CDR1 MNHNS, CDR2 SASEGT. In nucleotides, the CDR3 is TGTGCCAGCAGTGTAGGGGTCACAAAAGCTTTCTTT. This gives the protein CASSVGVTKAFF.

This clonotype was seen a few times. The rearrangement uses TRBV28 and TRBJ1-1; D might be TRBD1 (5 bases). Germline assignment: CDR1 MDHEN and CDR2 SYDVKM. V dropped 6 bases and J dropped 4 bases, with 9 bases sitting between them. The CDR3 totals 12 residues. As DNA, the CDR3 is TGTGCCAGCAGAGGTAGGGGCACTGAAGCTTTCTTT. Translating it yields CASRGRGTEAFF.

The gene calls are TRBV12-3 or TRBV12-4 and TRBJ2-5; possibly TRBD1 for D (5 bases). The CDR3 loop spans 15 amino acids. Deletions cut 4 bases from V and 5 bases from J, with 17 bases between. CDR3 sequence (DNA): TGTGCCAGCAGTTCCCTAATAAGGGGCTTTGAGACCCAGTACTTC. Protein sequence: CASSSLIRGFETQYF.

This clonotype was found many times. V is TRBV7-8 and J is TRBJ1-5; 8 bases fit TRBD1. V dropped 3 bases and J dropped 0; count of bases not matched to a gene: 4. The CDR3 has 16 residues. Germline V gene data show CDR1 as SGHVS and CDR2 as FQNEAQ. The CDR3 sequence: CASSFGQGYSNQPQHF. CDR3 DNA sequence: TGTGCCAGCAGCTTCGGACAGGGCTATAGCAATCAGCCCCAGCATTTT.

The gene calls are TRBV19 and TRBJ2-1, with TRBD2 matching over 7 bases. This CDR3 region has 15 residues. Germline CDR1 is LNHDA and CDR2 is SQIVND (reference sequence). The ends lost 6 bases at V and 7 bases at J; junction bases unmatched: 12. The chain's CDR3 is CASRGLADPGNEQFF. DNA of the CDR3: TGTGCCAGTAGGGGGCTAGCGGACCCAGGGAATGAGCAGTTCTTC.

The rearrangement joins TRBV4-1 to TRBJ2-1; TRBD2 aligns across 8 bases. The CDR3 has 15 amino acids. Per germline, CDR1 MGHRA and CDR2 YSYEKL. The V gene end was trimmed by 4 bases and the J gene end by 5 bases; junction bases not matched to a gene: 7. CDR3 bases: TGCGCCAGCAGCCGAGAAACTAGCGGAAACAATGAGCAGTTCTTC. This codes for CASSRETSGNNEQFF.

CDR3 DNA sequence: TGCAGCGTCGCCGGTGATGGCTACACCTTC. Protein product: CSVAGDGYTF. The chain combines TRBV29-1 with TRBJ1-2; D gene ambiguous. The CDR3 is 10 residues long. Trimming removed 6 bases from V and 6 bases from J, with 8 bases in between. CDR1 SQVTM and CDR2 ANQGSEA come from the germline V gene.

The V and J genes are TRBV6-5 and TRBJ2-2, with a possible D match to TRBD1 (5 bases). With 2 bases removed from V and 0 bases from J, the gap between germline ends came to 13 bases. The V gene's germline CDR1 is MNHEY and CDR2 SVGAGI. The CDR3 spans 17 residues. CDR3 bases: TGTGCCAGCAGTTACCCAGGGATACCCGCGAACACCGGGGAGCTGTTTTTT. Residues: CASSYPGIPANTGELFF.

The chain combines TRBV11-3 with TRBJ2-1, with 13 bases fitting TRBD2. Germline V gene data show CDR1 as SGHNT and CDR2 as YENEEA. With V trimmed by 4 bases and J by 0 bases, 3 bases remained unmatched. The CDR3 is made up of 17 amino acids. Here the CDR3 DNA reads TGTGCCAGCAGCTGGCGGACTAGCGGGAGCTCCTACAATGAGCAGTTCTTC. As protein: CASSWRTSGSSYNEQFF.

The CDR3 region has the DNA TGTGCCAGCAGCCTGATTCAGTATAACACTGAAGCTTTCTTT. Translation: CASSLIQYNTEAFF. This sequence joins TRBV5-5 and TRBJ1-1, with D unclear. V lost 4 bases and J lost 2, with 12 bases in between. Germline assignment: CDR1 SGHKS and CDR2 YYEKEE (reference sequence). There are 14 residues in the CDR3.

V gene TRBV28 combines with J gene TRBJ2-1; 7 bases map to TRBD2. CDR1 and CDR2 (germline): MDHEN, SYDVKM. The CDR3 consists of 16 residues. The junction had 9 bases not matched to a gene; V was cut back by 5 bases and J by 2 bases. The CDR3 sequence is CASSLPGGFAYNEQFF. The CDR3 DNA sequence: TGTGCCAGCAGTCTGCCCGGGGGGTTTGCCTACAATGAGCAGTTCTTC.

This clonotype was observed a few times. This chain joins TRBV28 and TRBJ2-7, with D maybe TRBD1 (6 bases). This CDR3 contains 15 residues. Trimming shortened V by 5 bases and J by 2 bases, and 16 bases separated the two germline ends. The germline gives CDR1 MDHEN, CDR2 SYDVKM. This CDR3 reads CASSPQIRTAYEQYF. For the CDR3, the DNA is TGTGCCAGCAGTCCCCAAATAAGGACAGCCTACGAGCAGTACTTC. The entire variable domain, with the rest obtained from reference TRBV28 and TRBJ2-7, is as follows: DVKVTQSSRYLVKRTGEKVFLECVQDMDHENMFWYRQDPGLGLRLIYFSYDVKMKEKGDIPEGYSVSREKKERFSLILESASTNQTSMYLCASSPQIRTAYEQYFGPGTRLTVT.

This chain links TRBV2 with TRBJ1-5, with a possible D match to TRBD1 (5 bases). Germline loops: CDR1 SNHLY, CDR2 FYNNEI. This CDR3 is built from 13 residues. V was cut by 4 bases and J by 7 bases, with 11 bases left in between. CDR3 sequence reads: CASSVGGEQPQHF. DNA for the CDR3: TGTGCCAGCAGTGTCGGGGGTGAGCAGCCCCAGCATTTT.

This clonotype was seen more than once but under ten times. The chain combines TRBV11-2 with TRBJ2-5, with D maybe TRBD1 (5 bases). CDR3 length equals 15 residues. CDR1 SGHAT and CDR2 FQNNGV come from the germline V gene. Trimming took off 5 bases at V and 3 bases at J, with 16 bases between the two ends. This chain's CDR3 is CASSPQGREKETQYF. The CDR3 region has the DNA TGTGCCAGCAGCCCCCAGGGCAGGGAAAAAGAGACCCAGTACTTC.